This T cell receptor beta chain was obtained from a study of blood T cell repertoires in COVID-19. Study summary: The samples span acute and convalescent COVID-19 from the United States, Italy and Spain.

Germline lookup yields CDR1 MNHEY and CDR2 SVGEGT. V lost 7 bases and J lost 3, with 16 bases in between. The CDR3 consists of 14 residues. Recovery meant two consecutive negative NP/OP PCR tests, professional clearance, or resolved symptoms. Per the original methods: Scientists estimated how many nucleated cells there were by amplifying reference gene primers. The data were produced by immunoSEQ multiplex PCR, yet TCRdb's version contains in-frame clones alone and is incomplete. That table supplies the V and J calls and clone size; D and trimming were determined from the DNA. The sample yields about 300,000 clones, about 85% seen once.

The sequencing input was PBMCs or T cells enriched from blood (not recorded which). The receptor was isolated from a woman between 45 and 60 years old who had recovered from COVID-19. The V call is TRBV6-2 or TRBV6-3, the J call TRBJ2-7; a weak D match, TRBD1 (6 bases). In DNA form, the CDR3 reads TGTGCCAGCACCCCGACAGGCCTCATCTACGAGCAGTACTTC. It encodes CASTPTGLIYEQYF.